This T cell receptor (beta chain) was documented in a study of control samples from healthy donors and cancer patients. The CDR3 has 13 residues. Deletions cut 5 bases from V and 2 bases from J, with 9 bases between. Germline values: CDR1 SGHAT, CDR2 FQNNGV. Some clones are missing from TCRdb's copy, which holds only in-frame ones; the method was immunoSEQ multiplex PCR. This repertoire shows some 120,000 clones, 89% found once; its top ten account for less than 40%. This chain uses TRBV11-2 with TRBJ1-2; the D is unclear. This sequence was found in a man aged 45 to 65 in good health. Sequencing input: blood. The CDR3 coding sequence is TGTGCCAGCAGCCTGACACGAAACTATGGCTACACCTTC. Translation: CASSLTRNYGYTF. Full variable domain (remainder filled in from reference TRBV11-2 and TRBJ1-2): EAGVAQSPRYKIIEKRQSVAFWCNPISGHATLYWYQQILGQGPKLLIQFQNNGVVDDSQLPKDRFSAERLKGVDSTLKIQPAKLEDSAVYLCASSLTRNYGYTFGSGTRLTVV.